This T cell receptor (beta chain) was recovered during a study of response to subunit inactivated influenza vaccine. The germline V gene encodes CDR1 MNHEY and CDR2 SVGAGI. CDR3 length equals 15 residues. The V and J ends lost 2 bases and 6 bases, in that order; junction bases with no gene match: 6. TCRdb independently ran MiXCR on the RT-PCR reads; one entry per CDR3 protein. The sample carries about 180,000 distinct CDR3 sequences, around 10% recorded once. In its sample, this clonotype was seen a few times. The source was CD8+ T cells sorted from PBMCs, collected around 25 months after vaccination. The TCR originated in a man between 50 and 75 years old who received an inactivated influenza vaccine. The chain has TRBV6-5 and TRBJ2-1, with 8 nucleotides matching TRBD2. This CDR3 reads CASSYVASGPNEQFF. CDR3 nucleotides: TGTGCCAGCAGTTACGTTGCTAGCGGGCCCAATGAGCAGTTCTTC.